The T cell receptor beta chain under discussion was sequenced for a study of CD8 T cells in Susac syndrome. The CDR3 is made up of 18 amino acids. The germline V gene encodes CDR1 MGHRA and CDR2 YSYEKL. V was pared by 1 base and J by 2 bases, with 9 bases of the junction left unmatched. This clonotype occurred once. Random hexamers were used to reverse transcribe 0.5 to 1 ug of RNA. Multiplex immunoSEQ PCR targeted 54 Vbeta and 13 Jbeta TCR beta segments. TCRdb reanalysed the immunoSEQ multiplex PCR reads using MiXCR and keeps one entry per CDR3 protein. The sample yields some 100,000 distinct CDR3 sequences, nearly 97% seen once. TCR beta sequencing was performed on blood CD8+ and CD4+ T cells. As judged by recently defined diagnostic criteria, patients with Susac syndrome had definite or probable disease.

The V and J genes are TRBV4-1 and TRBJ2-7, with 12 bases aligning to TRBD2. Sequenced sample: CD8+ T cells from PBMCs. The receptor was isolated from a human donor with Susac syndrome. The CDR3: CASSQVPGLAGNTYEQYF. Written as DNA, the CDR3 is TGCGCCAGCAGCCAAGTTCCCGGACTAGCGGGGAATACCTACGAGCAGTACTTC.